The present T cell receptor beta chain was sequenced within a study of cytomegalovirus exposure and HLA in healthy donors. The overall study: Early on, a data release was issued that held roughly 80 million unique TCRs from HLA-typed donors.

The CDR3 has 15 residues. The ends lost 8 bases at V and 0 bases at J; junction bases unmatched: 8. Germline V gene lookup returns CDR1 MNHEY and CDR2 SVGAGI. The study ran its PCR with 60 Vbeta and 13 Jbeta primers. Method: immunoSEQ multiplex PCR; TCRdb's copy keeps in-frame clones and lacks some. The sample yields some 180,000 clones, about four fifths seen once. Study-wide results and limits: HLA allele associations emerged for some 16,000 TCR beta sequences in a later analysis, at 0.05 false discovery rate. The study recorded more than 150 TCR beta chains that were cytomegalovirus-associated.

On this clone: The target antigen is unknown.

The sequence was obtained from a young woman in good health and CMV-seronegative. V gene TRBV6-5 combines with J gene TRBJ2-3, with 7 bases lining up with TRBD2. Sequencing was performed on PBMCs. CDR3: CASSFSSGSTDTQYF. The DNA of the CDR3 is TGTGCCAGCTCCTTTTCTAGCGGTAGCACAGATACGCAGTATTTT.